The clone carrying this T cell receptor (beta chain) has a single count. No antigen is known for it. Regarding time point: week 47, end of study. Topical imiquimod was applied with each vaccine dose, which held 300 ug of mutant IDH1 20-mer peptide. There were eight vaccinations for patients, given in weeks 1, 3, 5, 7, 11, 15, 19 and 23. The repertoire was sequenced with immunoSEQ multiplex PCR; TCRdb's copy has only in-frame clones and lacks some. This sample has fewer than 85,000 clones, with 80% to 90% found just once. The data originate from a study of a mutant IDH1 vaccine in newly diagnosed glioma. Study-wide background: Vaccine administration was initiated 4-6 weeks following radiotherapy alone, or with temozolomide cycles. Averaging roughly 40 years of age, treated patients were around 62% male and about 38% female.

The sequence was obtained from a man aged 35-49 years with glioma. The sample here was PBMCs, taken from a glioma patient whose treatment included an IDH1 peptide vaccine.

CDR3 loop: CASSLKGRETQYF. The CDR3 coding sequence is TGTGCCAGCAGCTTAAAGGGCCGGGAGACCCAGTACTTC. The chain employs TRBV13 and TRBJ2-5; D gene uncertain. CDR3 length: 13 amino acids. Germline V CDR1 and CDR2: PRHDT, FYEKMQ (reference sequence). Trimming left V 2 bases short and J 5 bases short, with 9 bases between.